One sample yielded the 32 T cell receptor beta chains listed below, sequenced in a study of cytomegalovirus exposure and HLA in healthy donors (dated by TCRdb to 2015 to 2018). Receptor amplification or capture employed the immunoSEQ multiplex PCR assay. The multiplex PCR relied on a mix of 60 forward primers for TCR Vbeta segments and 13 reverse primers for TCR Jbeta segments. This is the immuneACCESS table as TCRdb keeps it, with only in-frame sequences that have V and J called. A part of the clones is gone; compared with another copy, unresolved V genes explain less than half, and the rest is unexplained. The sample includes around 130,000 clones, with around 72% observed a single time. The top ten hold 1.5% of the sample. The specimen was PBMCs. These receptors all come from a woman between 18 and 30 years old in good health and CMV-seronegative.

V is TRBV30 and J is TRBJ1-2, with 9 positions matching TRBD1. This CDR3 is built from 14 residues. CDR1 is GTSNPN and CDR2 is SVGIG in the germline V gene (reference sequence). Here the CDR3 reads CAQRQGERDYGYTF. The DNA for the CDR3 is TGTGCGCAGAGACAGGGGGAGCGGGACTATGGCTACACCTTC.

This chain uses TRBV6-1 with TRBJ1-2; D remains ambiguous. Between the trimmed V and J ends, which lost 5 bases and 3 bases, there was a span of 10 bases. Germline V gene lookup returns CDR1 MNHNS and CDR2 SASEGT. CDR3 size: 13 residues. The CDR3 region is CASSPQRDYGYTF. The DNA of the CDR3 is TGTGCCAGCAGTCCACAGAGGGACTATGGCTACACCTTC.

The CDR3 spells CASSQGTELNPLTVFF. CDR3 in DNA: TGCGCCAGCAGCCAAGGAACAGAGTTAAATCCCTTGACGGTTTTCTTT. The chain couples TRBV4-1 to TRBJ1-1; D remains unclear. V gave up 1 base and J gave up 13 bases, with 25 bases separating them. Germline CDR1 and CDR2: MGHRA and YSYEKL. There are 16 residues in the CDR3.

This clone was detected ten times or more. The CDR3 here is CASSTGTGYEQYF. In DNA, the CDR3 is TGTGCCAGCAGCACCGGGACAGGGTACGAGCAGTACTTC. The V gene is TRBV5-6, the J gene TRBJ2-7, with 9 bases identical to TRBD1. J gave up 4 bases and V 4 bases, and 3 bases lay outside the gene matches. From germline, CDR1 is SGHDT and CDR2 YYEEEE. CDR3 length: 13 amino acids.

The chain couples TRBV19 to TRBJ2-7, with TRBD1 matching over 7 bases. In germline, CDR1 is LNHDA, CDR2 SQIVND (reference sequence). The V gene end was trimmed by 5 bases and the J gene end by 4 bases; junction bases not matched to a gene: 5. This CDR3 contains 13 residues. The CDR3, as DNA: TGTGCCAGTAGTCGGGACAGCATATACGAGCAGTACTTC. Its translation: CASSRDSIYEQYF.

The CDR3, as DNA: TGTGCCAGCAGCGGGACTCCCTACGAGCAGTACTTC. Translated: CASSGTPYEQYF. This sequence joins TRBV25-1 and TRBJ2-7; a possible D gene is TRBD2 (6 bases). Germline V gene sequence: CDR1 MGHDK, CDR2 SYGVNS. CDR3 length equals 12 residues. V lost 6 bases, J lost 2 bases, and 8 bases lay in between.

The chain combines TRBV5-1 with TRBJ2-2; weak D call: TRBD1 (6 bases). Germline V CDR1 and CDR2: SGHRS, YFSETQ. V was pared by 1 base and J by 6 bases, with 19 bases between. The length of the CDR3 is 17 residues. The CDR3: CASSLNLPPQGAGELFF. In nucleotides, the CDR3 is TGCGCCAGCAGCTTGAACTTACCCCCACAGGGCGCCGGGGAGCTGTTTTTT.

The chain is built from TRBV7-9 and TRBJ1-1, with 8 bases lining up with TRBD1. V lost 3 bases and J lost 2; bases outside the gene matches: 2. CDR3 length: 14 amino acids. Germline V CDR1 and CDR2: SEHNR, FQNEAQ (reference sequence). The CDR3 region is CASSLTGVNTEAFF. DNA of the CDR3: TGTGCCAGCAGCTTGACAGGGGTAAACACTGAAGCTTTCTTT.

The chain recombines TRBV18 with TRBJ1-5; D is perhaps TRBD1 (5 bases). This CDR3 has 14 residues. V was clipped by 3 bases and J by 11 bases, with 17 bases between them. Germline-derived CDR1 and CDR2 are KGHSH and LQKENI. As DNA, the CDR3 is TGTGCCAGCTCACCCCTGGCGGGGGAAACGGCCCAGCATTTT. Translation gives CASSPLAGETAQHF. Full variable domain (outside the CDR3, taken from reference TRBV18 and TRBJ1-5): NAGVMQNPRHLVRRRGQEARLRCSPMKGHSHVYWYRQLPEEGLKFMVYLQKENIIDESGMPKERFSAEFPKEGPSILRIQQVVRGDSAAYFCASSPLAGETAQHFGDGTRLSIL.

The chain is built from TRBV5-6 and TRBJ1-6, with 7 bases fitting TRBD1. CDR3 length: 18 amino acids. Germline CDR1 reads SGHDT; CDR2 reads YYEEEE. V dropped 3 bases and J dropped 5; count of bases not matched to a gene: 14. Here the CDR3 reads CASSSTGTMTIDNSPLHF. DNA of the CDR3: TGTGCCAGCAGCTCGACAGGGACAATGACGATAGATAATTCACCCCTCCACTTT.

The chain is built from TRBV4-1 and TRBJ1-1; no reliable D call. The V gene's germline CDR1 is MGHRA and CDR2 YSYEKL. The CDR3 totals 15 residues. The germline V and J ends were trimmed by 4 bases and 5 bases, with 17 bases remaining between them. Here the CDR3 DNA reads TGCGCCAGCAGCCTCCTCGGTCCTGGGAGGACTGAAGCTTTCTTT. Translating gives CASSLLGPGRTEAFF.

The rearrangement joins TRBV7-8 to TRBJ1-5; 7 nucleotides line up with TRBD1. Per germline, CDR1 SGHVS and CDR2 FQNEAQ. The CDR3 is 18 amino acids. V lost 3 bases to trimming and J lost 0 bases; unmatched junction nucleotides: 11. The CDR3 reads CASSFGLTDRYSNQPQHF. CDR3 nucleotide sequence: TGTGCCAGCAGCTTCGGTTTGACGGACAGGTATAGCAATCAGCCCCAGCATTTT.

This chain joins TRBV5-1 and TRBJ2-1, with D unresolved. V lost 4 bases to trimming and J lost 6 bases, with 17 bases between them. Per the germline V gene, CDR1 is SGHRS and CDR2 is YFSETQ. The CDR3 covers 15 residues. The DNA for the CDR3 is TGCGCCAGCAGCCCCGAGGAGACGATCGCCAATGAGCAGTTCTTC. It translates to CASSPEETIANEQFF.

In regard to this clone: The junction and the germline gene differ at one end; a read error may be behind it. This chain links TRBV6-5 with TRBJ2-2; TRBD1 matches at 10 bases. Germline V gives CDR1 MNHEY, CDR2 SVGAGI. The CDR3 has 15 amino acids. The CDR3 DNA reads TGTGCCAGCAGTCGACAGGGGGCGAACATCGGGGAGCTGTTTTTT. This encodes CASSRQGANIGELFF.

The sample holds one count of this clone. The V call is TRBV7-8, the J call TRBJ2-1, with D possibly matching TRBD1 (5 bases). The length of the CDR3 is 14 residues. Germline V gives CDR1 SGHVS, CDR2 FQNEAQ. Trimming stripped 1 base from V and 1 base from J, with 5 bases between. CDR3 nucleotides: TGTGCCAGCAGCTTAGGACAGTCCTACAATGAGCAGTTCTTC. Protein: CASSLGQSYNEQFF.

The chain carries TRBV6-1 and TRBJ1-2, with TRBD1 identical over 7 bases. This CDR3 region has 16 residues. Germline CDR1 is MNHNS and CDR2 is SASEGT. Trimming at V came to 0 bases and at J to 9 bases, leaving 13 bases not matched to a gene. The CDR3 loop is CASSEATSDRVGSYTF. The CDR3 DNA sequence: TGTGCCAGCAGTGAAGCTACATCCGACAGGGTGGGAAGCTACACCTTC.

V usage is TRBV4-1 and J usage is TRBJ2-6, with 10 positions matching TRBD2. V shed 1 base, J shed 3 bases, and the junction held 6 bases outside the gene matches. CDR1 is MGHRA and CDR2 is YSYEKL in the germline V gene. This CDR3 has 18 amino acids. The CDR3 region is CASSQVPSGSGGANVLTF. The CDR3 nucleotides read TGCGCCAGCAGCCAAGTCCCTAGCGGGAGCGGTGGGGCCAACGTCCTGACTTTC.

The V gene is TRBV7-2, the J gene TRBJ2-7, with D possibly matching TRBD1 (5 bases). V was clipped by 3 bases and J by 6 bases, with 15 bases between them. Looked up from germline, CDR1 is SGHTA and CDR2 is FQGNSA. The CDR3 contains 14 residues. CDR3 loop: CASSFSRDNSEQYF. CDR3 nucleotide sequence: TGTGCCAGCAGCTTCTCCAGGGATAATAGCGAGCAGTACTTC.

The chain carries TRBV20-1 and TRBJ2-5; D unresolved. The germline V and J ends were trimmed by 1 base and 2 bases, with 2 bases remaining between them. Looked up from germline, CDR1 is DFQATT and CDR2 is SNEGSKA (reference sequence). The CDR3 covers 11 residues. CDR3 bases: TGCAGTGCTAGAGTACAAGAGACCCAGTACTTC. Protein product: CSARVQETQYF.

The J gene is TRBJ2-1, the V gene TRBV10-3; 8 bases align to TRBD2. Germline trimming cut 10 bases from V and 5 bases from J; bases unmatched to any gene: 13. Germline CDR1 and CDR2: ENHRY and SYGVKD. CDR3 size: 15 residues. The CDR3 sequence: CATEGSALADNEQFF. CDR3 DNA: TGTGCCACAGAAGGGAGCGCACTAGCGGACAATGAGCAGTTCTTC.

This chain uses TRBV5-4 with TRBJ2-1, with 8 positions matching TRBD2. Germline CDR1 SGHNT, CDR2 YYREEE (reference sequence). CDR3 size: 13 residues. The J segment lost 8 bases and the V segment lost 4 bases, leaving 5 bases of the junction unmatched. Here the CDR3 DNA reads TGTGCCAGCAGCCCCGGACTAGCCCATGAGCAGTTCTTC. It codes for CASSPGLAHEQFF.

This clone came up a few times. The chain has TRBV7-2 and TRBJ1-1; weak D call: TRBD1 (6 bases). Germline values: CDR1 SGHTA, CDR2 FQGNSA. The CDR3 is 18 residues long. V was trimmed by 7 bases and J by 0 bases, leaving 24 bases between them. The CDR3 region is CASNTRGGGRPMNTEAFF. The CDR3 bases are TGTGCCAGCAACACCAGAGGGGGGGGCAGACCAATGAACACTGAAGCTTTCTTT.

The rearrangement uses TRBV6-5 and TRBJ2-7; D possibly corresponds to TRBD1 (6 bases). Trimming stripped 2 bases from V and 1 base from J, with 12 bases between. The CDR3 extends over 15 amino acids. Germline V CDR1 and CDR2: MNHEY, SVGAGI. The CDR3 bases are TGTGCCAGCAGTTACAGAGGGACACCGTCCTACGAGCAGTACTTC. This sequence encodes CASSYRGTPSYEQYF.

This chain uses TRBV6-4 with TRBJ2-3, with TRBD2 matching over 8 bases. This CDR3 contains 12 residues. J was trimmed by 14 bases and V by 2 bases; bases with no gene match: 6. CDR1 MRHNA and CDR2 SNTAGT come from the germline V gene. The CDR3 sequence: CASSDEGLVRYF. DNA for the CDR3: TGTGCCAGCAGTGACGAGGGACTAGTTCGGTATTTT.

The chain uses TRBV29-1 and TRBJ1-1, with 7 bases fitting TRBD1. V shed 3 bases, J shed 4 bases, and the junction held 11 bases outside the gene matches. Germline-derived CDR1 and CDR2 are SQVTM and ANQGSEA. The CDR3 loop spans 15 amino acids. This chain's CDR3 is CSVDPDPAGGTEAFF. CDR3 bases: TGCAGCGTTGACCCGGACCCGGCAGGGGGCACTGAAGCTTTCTTT.

This sequence joins TRBV19 and TRBJ2-1; D remains unclear. The germline CDR1 and CDR2 sequences are LNHDA and SQIVND (reference sequence). CDR3 length: 14 amino acids. The germline V and J ends were trimmed by 0 bases and 6 bases, with 9 bases remaining between them. The CDR3 protein is CASSIERVGNEQFF. The CDR3 region has the DNA TGTGCCAGTAGTATAGAACGGGTTGGCAATGAGCAGTTCTTC.

CDR3 sequence (DNA): TGTGCTAGTGGACAGGATTTCAATCAGCCCCAGCATTTT. Translation: CASGQDFNQPQHF. The chain couples TRBV12-5 to TRBJ1-5, with D perhaps TRBD1 (5 bases). The V end lost 6 bases, the J end lost 3 bases, and 9 bases lay between the germline ends. The CDR3 length is 13 residues. The germline CDR1 and CDR2 sequences are LGHNT and FRNRAP.

V gene TRBV7-6 combines with J gene TRBJ2-7; D is perhaps TRBD2 (6 bases). The CDR3 is 15 residues long. Trimming removed 5 bases from V and 4 bases from J, with 18 bases in between. The germline V gene encodes CDR1 SGHVS and CDR2 FNYEAQ. The DNA of the CDR3 is TGTGCCAGCAGCGCGGGACTTTCCGGGGTGTACGAGCAGTACTTC. Encoded protein: CASSAGLSGVYEQYF. The variable domain in full, completed from reference TRBV7-6 and TRBJ2-7, reads GAGVSQSPRYKVTKRGQDVALRCDPISGHVSLYWYRQALGQGPEFLTYFNYEAQQDKSGLPNDRFSAERPEGSISTLTIQRTEQRDSAMYRCASSAGLSGVYEQYFGPGTRLTVT.

The genes are TRBV29-1 and TRBJ2-7; 9 bases map to TRBD1. This CDR3 has 12 residues. From germline, CDR1 is SQVTM and CDR2 ANQGSEA. V lost 7 bases to trimming and J lost 2 bases; unmatched junction nucleotides: 3. Here the CDR3 DNA reads TGCAGCGGGGGGGACAGGGCCTACGAGCAGTACTTC. This codes for CSGGDRAYEQYF.

This clone has more than one count but fewer than ten. V is TRBV18 and J is TRBJ1-1; D is possibly TRBD1 (6 bases). Germline V gives CDR1 KGHSH, CDR2 LQKENI. Trimming pared 3 bases from V and 7 bases from J, leaving 12 bases between. This CDR3 has 13 amino acids. The CDR3 DNA reads as TGTGCCAGCTCACCCTTGGACAGAAATGAAGCTTTCTTT. As protein: CASSPLDRNEAFF.

This sequence joins TRBV6-1 and TRBJ2-7, with D perhaps matching TRBD1 (6 bases). Germline loops: CDR1 MNHNS, CDR2 SASEGT. CDR3 length equals 14 residues. V shed 7 bases and J shed 2 bases, with 15 bases lying between them. CDR3 sequence reads: CASNPTAGAYEQYF. In DNA, the CDR3 is TGTGCCAGCAATCCCACCGCAGGGGCCTACGAGCAGTACTTC.

This clone was detected only a few times. J is TRBJ2-7 and V is TRBV5-4; D call uncertain. CDR3 length: 15 amino acids. Germline CDR1 is SGHNT and CDR2 is YYREEE (reference sequence). V was pared by 2 bases and J by 0 bases, with 12 bases between. This CDR3 reads CASSLDGPSSYEQYF. CDR3 sequence (DNA): TGTGCCAGCAGCTTAGACGGTCCTAGCTCCTACGAGCAGTACTTC.